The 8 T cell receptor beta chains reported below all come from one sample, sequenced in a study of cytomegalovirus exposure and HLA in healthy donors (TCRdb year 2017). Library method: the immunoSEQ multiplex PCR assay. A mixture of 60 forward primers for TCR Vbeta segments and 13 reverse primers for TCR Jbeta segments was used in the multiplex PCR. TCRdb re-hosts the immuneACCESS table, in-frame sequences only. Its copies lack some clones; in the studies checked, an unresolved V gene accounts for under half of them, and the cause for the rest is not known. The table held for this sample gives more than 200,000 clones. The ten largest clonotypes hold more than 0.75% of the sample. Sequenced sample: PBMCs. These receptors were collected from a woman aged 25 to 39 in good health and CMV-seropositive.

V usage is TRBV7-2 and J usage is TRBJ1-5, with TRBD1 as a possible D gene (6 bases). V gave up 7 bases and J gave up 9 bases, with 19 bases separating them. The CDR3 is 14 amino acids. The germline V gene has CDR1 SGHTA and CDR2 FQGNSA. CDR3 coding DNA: TGTGCCAGCAACGAAAACAGGGAAAGGCCGCCCCAGCATTTT. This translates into CASNENRERPPQHF.

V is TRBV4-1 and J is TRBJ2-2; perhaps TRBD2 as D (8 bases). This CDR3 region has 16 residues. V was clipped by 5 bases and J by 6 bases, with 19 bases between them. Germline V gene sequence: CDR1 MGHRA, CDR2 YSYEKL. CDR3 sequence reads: CASSIRGGQRAGELFF. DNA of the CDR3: TGCGCCAGCAGCATACGGGGGGGACAGAGGGCCGGGGAGCTGTTTTTT.

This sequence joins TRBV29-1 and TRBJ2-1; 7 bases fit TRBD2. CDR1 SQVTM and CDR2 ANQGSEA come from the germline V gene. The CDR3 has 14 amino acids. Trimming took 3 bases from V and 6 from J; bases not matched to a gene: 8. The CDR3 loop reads CSVDRLADVNEQFF. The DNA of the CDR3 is TGCAGCGTTGATCGACTAGCAGATGTCAATGAGCAGTTCTTC.

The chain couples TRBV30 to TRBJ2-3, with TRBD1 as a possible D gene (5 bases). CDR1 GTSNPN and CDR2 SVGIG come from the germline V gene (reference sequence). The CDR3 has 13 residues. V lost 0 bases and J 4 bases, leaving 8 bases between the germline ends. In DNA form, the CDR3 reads TGTGCCTGGAGTGTAGGGGTGGCAGATACGCAGTATTTT. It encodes CAWSVGVADTQYF.

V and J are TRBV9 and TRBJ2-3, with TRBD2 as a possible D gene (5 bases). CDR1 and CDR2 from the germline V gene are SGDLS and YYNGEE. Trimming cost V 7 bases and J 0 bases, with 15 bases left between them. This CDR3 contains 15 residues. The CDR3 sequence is CASANGVTSTDTQYF. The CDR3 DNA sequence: TGTGCCAGCGCAAACGGGGTGACTAGCACAGATACGCAGTATTTT.

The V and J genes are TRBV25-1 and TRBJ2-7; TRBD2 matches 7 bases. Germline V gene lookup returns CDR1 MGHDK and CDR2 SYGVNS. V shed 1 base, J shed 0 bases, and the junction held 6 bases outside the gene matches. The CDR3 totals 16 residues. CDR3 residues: CASSEWGGGSSYEQYF. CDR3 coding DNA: TGTGCCAGCAGTGAATGGGGCGGGGGTTCCTCCTACGAGCAGTACTTC.

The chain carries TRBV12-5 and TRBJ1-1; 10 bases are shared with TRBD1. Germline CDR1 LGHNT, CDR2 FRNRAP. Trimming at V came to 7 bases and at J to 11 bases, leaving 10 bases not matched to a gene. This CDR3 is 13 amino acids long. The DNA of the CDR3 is TGTGCTAGTGCCGGGACAGGGGTTTTTTCGGCTTTCTTT. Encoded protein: CASAGTGVFSAFF. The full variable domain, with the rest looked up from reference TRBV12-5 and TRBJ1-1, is DARVTQTPRHKVTEMGQEVTMRCQPILGHNTVFWYRQTMMQGLELLAYFRNRAPLDDSGMPKDRFSAEMPDATLATLKIQPSEPRDSAVYFCASAGTGVFSAFFGQGTRLTVV.

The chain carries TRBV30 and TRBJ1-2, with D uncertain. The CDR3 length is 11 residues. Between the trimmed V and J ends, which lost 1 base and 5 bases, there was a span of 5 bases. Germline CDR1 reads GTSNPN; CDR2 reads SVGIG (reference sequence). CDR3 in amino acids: CAWSGGYGYTF. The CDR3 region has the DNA TGTGCCTGGAGTGGAGGATATGGCTACACCTTC.